A selection of T cell receptor beta chains follows, all from one sample in a study of beta chain features in type 1 diabetes. Method: immunoSEQ multiplex PCR; TCRdb's copy keeps in-frame clones and lacks some. Among more than 110,000 clones, 6.9% were seen once, and the ten largest hold 1.1% to 1.5%. Material for sequencing was central memory CD4+ T cells from blood. These receptor sequences come from a woman aged 30 to 39 in good health. Both conserved end residues are trimmed from each CDR3.

TRBV29-1 SVVGQGDWEQF
TRBV4-2 ASSQDLAGGYEQY
TRBV5-1 ASSSTMTGVTNEKLF
TRBV2 ASSEVGGAEQY
TRBV28 ASLSPSWAGGLTGELF
TRBV19 ASMDRQNQPQH
TRBV28 ASISSGASNEQF
TRBV28 ASRRRTSGTFVQETQY
TRBV5-1 ASSLTGNRATDTQY
TRBV4-2 ASSQATGSGANVLT
TRBV29-1 SVDRTGTGYEQY
TRBV5-1 ASSPGGGNNNEQF
TRBV27 ASSTRRTSVTETQY
TRBV7-8 ASSLASGGGWNEQF
TRBV7-2 ASSLVGQGTDTQY
TRBV5-5 ASSSQGARTEAF
TRBV6-9 ASSRTSEQGNEQF
TRBV6-5 ASSPTRVSEQY
TRBV15 ATSRDRAGNTDTQY
TRBV11-1 ASSVPLAGGGETQY
TRBV30 AWRVTGTGELF
TRBV28 ASRILGQGSAGYT
TRBV7-6 ASIETGYTEAF
TRBV7-3 ASSLGTSDEQF
TRBV28 ASSVRDRTYEQY
TRBV6-5 ASSYSLGGLQETQY
TRBV18 ASSPQGVVGNQPQH
TRBV29-1 SVPSSGRAPRYEQF
TRBV5-1 ASSLQGPQETQY
TRBV29-1 SVEMQGSGYGYT
TRBV12-5 ASGLETGIYGYT
TRBV6-5 ASRDRGRGNTEAF